This T cell receptor beta chain was obtained from a study of molecular identifiers for immune sequencing clone quantification. Findings and caveats of the study: Effector cells had over 99% of their molecules in clones above 20 RNA copies, while naive cells had under 1%.

This CDR3 has 16 residues. Germline V gene data show CDR1 as MNHEY and CDR2 as SMNVEV (reference sequence). V dropped 2 bases and J dropped 1 base, with 13 bases sitting between them. Bulk TCR library preparation followed previously described methods with listed TCR primers. MiXCR was run by TCRdb on the PCR reads, yielding one entry per CDR3 protein. Found here are more than 550,000 distinct CDR3 sequences, over 25% of them singletons; the top ten hold 0.78%. This clonotype came up many times. The antigen remains unidentified. CD8+CD4-CCR7+CD45RA+ cells were sorted as naive CD8 T cells. Sequencing was carried out using naive CD8+ T cells from blood, with Jurkat cell RNA spiked in. The subset is: FACS-sorted CD8+CD4-CCR7+CD45RA+ naive T cells. V is TRBV27 and J is TRBJ2-3; D is undetermined. The sequence came from a human donor in good health. Some libraries in this study had Jurkat cell RNA spiked in. CDR3 region: CASSLTPDTRTDTQYF. Here the CDR3 DNA reads TGTGCCAGCAGTTTAACTCCAGATACCCGCACAGATACGCAGTATTTT.